These 28 T cell receptor beta chains came from one sample sequenced in a study of long-term antiretroviral therapy in people with HIV. They ran version v3.0 of the immunoSEQ assay at survey level. Clones were sequenced by immunoSEQ multiplex PCR, and TCRdb holds only the in-frame ones, with some missing. The table has 7,500 to 10,000 clones, around four fifths seen once; the top ten hold about 15%. The specimen was unsorted PBMCs, collected 0.7 years after starting antiretroviral therapy. The receptors derive from a man aged 40-50 years with HIV.

The table lists this clone with a count of one. The chain carries TRBV25-1 and TRBJ2-7; TRBD2 matches at 8 bases. Germline values: CDR1 MGHDK, CDR2 SYGVNS. The CDR3 loop spans 15 amino acids. Germline trimming cut 2 bases from V and 1 base from J; bases unmatched to any gene: 4. CDR3 nucleotide sequence: TGTGCCAGCAGTGAAAGCGGGAGAGGGTCCTACGAGCAGTACTTC. Amino acids: CASSESGRGSYEQYF.

This clone was observed a single time. The chain couples TRBV6-6 to TRBJ2-7; possible D gene TRBD1, 6 bases. CDR1 is MNHNY and CDR2 is SVGAGI in the germline V gene (reference sequence). V gave up 3 bases and J gave up 5 bases, with 11 bases separating them. The CDR3 loop spans 13 amino acids. The CDR3 spells CASSYEGVNEQYF. The CDR3 DNA sequence: TGTGCCAGCAGTTATGAGGGGGTAAACGAGCAGTACTTC.

The chain combines TRBV4-3 with TRBJ2-7; TRBD2 agrees at 8 bases. With 1 base clipped from V and 3 bases from J, the junction kept 5 bases outside the gene matches. The CDR3 is 15 amino acids. Germline CDR1 reads LGHNA; CDR2 reads YSLEER. The CDR3 nucleotides are TGCGCCAGCAGCCAAGCTGCGAGCGGGAGCTACGAGCAGTACTTC. It is translated as CASSQAASGSYEQYF.

The gene calls are TRBV2 and TRBJ2-3; 8 bases fit TRBD2. V trimming: 7 bases; J trimming: 0 bases; junction bases outside the gene matches: 12. The CDR3 runs 17 residues. Germline values: CDR1 SNHLY, CDR2 FYNNEI. CDR3 nucleotides: TGTGCCAGCAAGGGTAGCGGGATGGGCCTTAGCACAGATACGCAGTATTTT. Amino acid sequence: CASKGSGMGLSTDTQYF.

Only one count was recorded for this clone. The chain recombines TRBV2 with TRBJ2-1, with a weak D call TRBD1 (5 bases). Trimming stripped 3 bases from V and 7 bases from J, with 13 bases between. The CDR3 has 14 amino acids. From germline, CDR1 is SNHLY and CDR2 FYNNEI. The CDR3 DNA follows: TGTGCCAGCAGTGACCCACCACCAGGGAATGAGCAGTTCTTC. It is translated as CASSDPPPGNEQFF.

The chain is built from TRBV7-2 and TRBJ1-2; tentative D call: TRBD1 (5 bases). The CDR3 loop spans 15 amino acids. V was clipped by 5 bases and J by 4 bases, with 17 bases between them. Germline V gives CDR1 SGHTA, CDR2 FQGNSA. CDR3 region: CASSPPRGGAYGYTF. Here the CDR3 DNA reads TGTGCCAGCAGCCCCCCTCGAGGTGGGGCCTATGGCTACACCTTC.

The chain carries TRBV30 and TRBJ2-7, with 7 bases that match TRBD1. The germline CDR1 and CDR2 sequences are GTSNPN and SVGIG (reference sequence). Trimming cost V 7 bases and J 3 bases; bases outside gene matches: 9. CDR3 length: 13 residues. The CDR3 DNA follows: TGTGCCTCCGCCGGGACAGTAGACTACGAGCAGTACTTC. Amino acids: CASAGTVDYEQYF.

The V and J genes are TRBV11-2 and TRBJ2-7; D is unclear. In germline, CDR1 is SGHAT, CDR2 FQNNGV. The CDR3 runs to 15 residues. Trimming stripped 0 bases from V and 0 bases from J, with 9 bases between. The CDR3: CASSLEAFSSYEQYF. The CDR3 DNA reads as TGTGCCAGCAGCTTAGAGGCGTTCAGCTCCTACGAGCAGTACTTC.

This chain uses TRBV2 with TRBJ1-2, with TRBD1 matching over 9 bases. The CDR3 consists of 17 residues. Germline V CDR1 and CDR2: SNHLY, FYNNEI. After removal of 2 bases from V and 4 bases from J, the junction contained 11 bases not matched to a gene. The CDR3 DNA sequence: TGTGCCAGCAGTGAATCGGAACAGGGGGCTACTCCCTATGGCTACACCTTC. Translating it yields CASSESEQGATPYGYTF.

The rearrangement links TRBV30 to TRBJ1-2; no clear D. CDR1 is GTSNPN and CDR2 is SVGIG in the germline V gene (reference sequence). The V gene lost 4 bases and the J gene lost 4 bases, with 13 bases spanning the gap. This CDR3 contains 13 residues. CDR3 loop: CAWKSASFYGYTF. The CDR3 DNA reads as TGTGCCTGGAAGTCCGCTTCTTTCTATGGCTACACCTTC.

The rearrangement links TRBV7-8 to TRBJ2-7; the D gene is possibly TRBD2 (6 bases). Germline-derived CDR1 and CDR2 are SGHVS and FQNEAQ. CDR3 length equals 16 residues. Trimming left V 1 base short and J 3 bases short, with 16 bases between. CDR3 in DNA: TGTGCCAGCAGCTTAGGGGGGAGGAGAGGAGGCTACGAGCAGTACTTC. It encodes CASSLGGRRGGYEQYF.

This sequence joins TRBV28 and TRBJ2-5, with D possibly being TRBD1 (5 bases). Trimming removed 6 bases at V and 5 bases at J, with 19 bases between. The germline V gene encodes CDR1 MDHEN and CDR2 SYDVKM. The CDR3 is made up of 15 amino acids. CDR3 DNA: TGTGCCAGCAGAAGGGGCTTCGGCGTCGTCGAGACCCAGTACTTC. It encodes CASRRGFGVVETQYF.

The rearrangement links TRBV7-8 to TRBJ2-7, with TRBD2 identical over 14 bases. With 5 bases clipped from V and 6 bases from J, the junction kept 3 bases outside the gene matches. The CDR3 runs to 14 residues. Germline CDR1 is SGHVS and CDR2 is FQNEAQ. CDR3 protein: CASSQGLAGVEQYF. In nucleotides, the CDR3 is TGTGCCAGCAGCCAGGGACTAGCGGGAGTCGAGCAGTACTTC.

The chain carries TRBV7-9 and TRBJ2-5; possible D gene TRBD2, 7 bases. The V gene lost 4 bases and the J gene lost 14 bases, with 29 bases spanning the gap. The CDR3 is 16 amino acids. Germline assignment: CDR1 SEHNR and CDR2 FQNEAQ (reference sequence). CDR3 sequence: CASSSPGGQFESGSYF. The CDR3, as DNA: TGTGCCAGCAGCTCCCCCGGGGGGCAGTTCGAGTCGGGATCCTACTTC.

This clone was picked up a small number of times. This chain links TRBV11-3 with TRBJ1-2; D is ambiguous. Germline V gene sequence: CDR1 SGHNT, CDR2 YENEEA. The CDR3 length is 15 residues. V was cut by 0 bases and J by 8 bases, with 16 bases left in between. In DNA, the CDR3 is TGTGCCAGCAGCTTAGATAGTTTAGCCGGGTGCGGCTACACCTTC. It yields the protein CASSLDSLAGCGYTF.

This chain joins TRBV6-5 and TRBJ2-1; tentatively, D is TRBD1 or TRBD2 (5 bases each). The CDR3 is made up of 16 amino acids. V lost 0 bases and J 0 bases, leaving 9 bases between the germline ends. The germline V gene has CDR1 MNHEY and CDR2 SVGAGI. The CDR3 protein is CASSYSWGSSYNEQFF. The CDR3 nucleotides read TGTGCCAGCAGTTACTCTTGGGGGAGCTCCTACAATGAGCAGTTCTTC.

V usage is TRBV4-2 and J usage is TRBJ2-1, with TRBD2 matching 7 bases. This CDR3 spans 16 amino acids. V was pared by 0 bases and J by 2 bases, with 4 bases of the junction left unmatched. The germline V gene has CDR1 LGHNA and CDR2 YNFKEQ. The CDR3: CASSQERGRAYNEQFF. Written as DNA, the CDR3 is TGTGCCAGCAGCCAAGAACGTGGGAGGGCCTACAATGAGCAGTTCTTC.

The chain employs TRBV4-3 and TRBJ1-5; TRBD1 might be the D (5 bases). This CDR3 is 16 amino acids long. Germline V lookup: CDR1 LGHNA, CDR2 YSLEER. Between the trimmed V and J ends, which lost 0 bases and 2 bases, there was a span of 11 bases. The CDR3 region is CASSQDSARGNQPQHF. The CDR3 nucleotides are TGCGCCAGCAGCCAAGATTCGGCCAGGGGCAATCAGCCCCAGCATTTT.

CDR3 sequence reads: CASSQDGTGVSYEQYF. The CDR3 nucleotides read TGCGCCAGCAGCCAAGATGGGACAGGGGTGTCCTACGAGCAGTACTTC. The chain joins TRBV4-3 to TRBJ2-7; 10 nucleotides align to TRBD1. The CDR3 runs 16 residues. Trimming cost V 0 bases and J 1 base; bases outside gene matches: 3. The germline gives CDR1 LGHNA, CDR2 YSLEER.

The chain uses TRBV18 and TRBJ1-1; tentatively, D is TRBD1 (6 bases). Germline lookup yields CDR1 KGHSH and CDR2 LQKENI. V lost 6 bases and J lost 8, with 16 bases in between. The CDR3 is made up of 13 amino acids. The CDR3: CASSHSDRFEAFF. The CDR3, as DNA: TGTGCCAGCTCTCATAGTGACAGGTTCGAAGCTTTCTTT.

The chain links TRBV19 to TRBJ2-7, with 11 nucleotides matching TRBD2. The CDR3 loop spans 14 amino acids. Per germline, CDR1 LNHDA and CDR2 SQIVND (reference sequence). After removal of 5 bases from V and 3 bases from J, the junction contained 3 bases not matched to a gene. The CDR3 here is CASSAGTSGYEQYF. The DNA for the CDR3 is TGTGCCAGTAGTGCCGGGACTAGCGGCTACGAGCAGTACTTC.

The V and J genes are TRBV6-6 and TRBJ2-3; D unresolved. The CDR3 length is 12 residues. Trimming cost V 9 bases and J 6 bases, with 13 bases left between them. Germline V gene sequence: CDR1 MNHNY, CDR2 SVGAGI (reference sequence). The CDR3 sequence: CASQVVGDTQYF. The CDR3, as DNA: TGTGCCAGTCAGGTGGTCGGGGATACGCAGTATTTT.

V is TRBV28 and J is TRBJ2-7; D remains unclear. The germline gives CDR1 MDHEN, CDR2 SYDVKM. The length of the CDR3 is 11 residues. V gave up 2 bases and J gave up 6 bases, with 5 bases separating them. The CDR3, as DNA: TGTGCCAGCAGTTTAGAGCGCGAGCAGTACTTC. It codes for CASSLEREQYF. Full variable domain (missing parts from reference TRBV28 and TRBJ2-7): DVKVTQSSRYLVKRTGEKVFLECVQDMDHENMFWYRQDPGLGLRLIYFSYDVKMKEKGDIPEGYSVSREKKERFSLILESASTNQTSMYLCASSLEREQYFGPGTRLTVT.

This chain joins TRBV7-8 and TRBJ2-7; 9 nucleotides agree with TRBD1. CDR3 length: 15 residues. Germline-derived CDR1 and CDR2 are SGHVS and FQNEAQ. V was clipped by 6 bases and J by 0 bases; unmatched bases: 6. The CDR3: CASRPGQGPSYEQYF. For the CDR3, the DNA is TGTGCCAGCAGACCGGGACAGGGACCCTCCTACGAGCAGTACTTC.

The chain carries TRBV7-2 and TRBJ1-5; 8 bases fit TRBD1. The CDR3 totals 15 residues. Per the germline V gene, CDR1 is SGHTA and CDR2 is FQGNSA. Germline trimming cut 1 base from V and 4 bases from J; bases unmatched to any gene: 3. CDR3 nucleotide sequence: TGTGCCAGCAGCTTAGTGGGACAGGCGAATCAGCCCCAGCATTTT. It yields the protein CASSLVGQANQPQHF. The whole variable domain, remainder taken from reference TRBV7-2 and TRBJ1-5, is GAGVSQSPSNKVTEKGKDVELRCDPISGHTALYWYRQSLGQGLEFLIYFQGNSAPDKSGLPSDRFSAERTGGSVSTLTIQRTQQEDSAVYLCASSLVGQANQPQHFGDGTRLSIL.

This clone came up once. The rearrangement joins TRBV9 to TRBJ2-2; the D call may be TRBD1 or TRBD2 (6 bases each). The germline V gene has CDR1 SGDLS and CDR2 YYNGEE. There are 14 residues in the CDR3. Trimming cost V 8 bases and J 1 base, with 12 bases left between them. Here the CDR3 reads CASSGALNTGELFF. The CDR3 coding sequence is TGTGCCAGTTCGGGGGCGTTGAACACCGGGGAGCTGTTTTTT.

This clone has just one count. The chain combines TRBV15 with TRBJ2-7, with 7 bases lining up with TRBD1. Unmatched junction bases numbered 12, after V lost 5 bases and J lost 5 bases. Per germline, CDR1 LNHNV and CDR2 YYDKDF (reference sequence). This CDR3 region has 15 residues. DNA of the CDR3: TGTGCCACCAGCCATGAGACAGGGACCTCTGACGAGCAGTACTTC. It yields the protein CATSHETGTSDEQYF.

The V gene is TRBV5-1, the J gene TRBJ1-1, with TRBD1 matching over 7 bases. Germline lookup yields CDR1 SGHRS and CDR2 YFSETQ. CDR3 length equals 15 residues. Trimming took 7 bases from V and 2 from J; bases not matched to a gene: 11. DNA for the CDR3: TGCGCCAGCGAAAGGGACAGCTCGGGTAACACTGAAGCTTTCTTT. It yields the protein CASERDSSGNTEAFF.